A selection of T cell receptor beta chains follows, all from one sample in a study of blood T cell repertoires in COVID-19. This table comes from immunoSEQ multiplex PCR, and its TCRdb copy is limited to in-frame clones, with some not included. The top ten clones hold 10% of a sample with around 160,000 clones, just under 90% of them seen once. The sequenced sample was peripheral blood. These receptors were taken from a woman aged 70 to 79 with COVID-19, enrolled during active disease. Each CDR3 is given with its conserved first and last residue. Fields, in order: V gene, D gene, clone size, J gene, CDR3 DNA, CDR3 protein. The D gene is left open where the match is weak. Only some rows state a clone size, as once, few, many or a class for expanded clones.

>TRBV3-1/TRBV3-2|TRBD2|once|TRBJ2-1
TGTGCCAGCAGCCAAGATCGCGGGGGCTCCTACAATGAGCAGTTCTTC
CASSQDRGGSYNEQFF
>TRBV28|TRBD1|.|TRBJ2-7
TGTGCCAGCAGCTTGGGACAGCCCTACGAGCAGTACTTC
CASSLGQPYEQYF
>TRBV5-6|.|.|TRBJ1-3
TGTGCCAGCAGCGGGCTTATGGAGGGCTCCTCTGGAAACACCATATATTTT
CASSGLMEGSSGNTIYF
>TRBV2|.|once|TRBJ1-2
TGTGCCAGCAGGGGATCCGCGGGGCATGGCTACACCTTC
CASRGSAGHGYTF
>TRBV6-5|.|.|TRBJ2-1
TGTGCCAGCAGTTACCGCCCAGAATACAATGAGCAGTTCTTC
CASSYRPEYNEQFF
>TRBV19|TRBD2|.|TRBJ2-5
TGTGCCAGTAGTTCCCGACTAGCGGGGGCCTTGGGGGAGACCCAGTACTTC
CASSSRLAGALGETQYF
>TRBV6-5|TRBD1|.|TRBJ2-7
TGTGCCAGCCACCGGACAGGATTAACCTACGAGCAGTACTTC
CASHRTGLTYEQYF
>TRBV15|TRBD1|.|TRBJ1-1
TGTGCCACCAGCTCCAGGGGGCGAGGGAACACTGAAGCTTTCTTT
CATSSRGRGNTEAFF
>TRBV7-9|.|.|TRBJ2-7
TGTGCCAGCAGCTTAGGTAACAGGGACCACGAGCAGTACTTC
CASSLGNRDHEQYF
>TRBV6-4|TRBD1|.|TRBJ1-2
TGTGCCAGCAGCCAACAGGGGAACTATGGCTACACCTTC
CASSQQGNYGYTF
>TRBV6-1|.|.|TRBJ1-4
TGTGCCAGCAGTGAAGCGGGGCGGGAAAAACTGTTTTTT
CASSEAGREKLFF
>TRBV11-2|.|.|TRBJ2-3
TGTGCCAGCAGCATAAGCACAGATACGCAGTATTTT
CASSISTDTQYF
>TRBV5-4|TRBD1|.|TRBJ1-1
TGTGCCAGCAGCCTAGACAGGGACACTGAAGCTTTCTTT
CASSLDRDTEAFF
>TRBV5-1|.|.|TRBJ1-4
TGCGCCAGCAGCTTCGCTTACCGAGACGGGGAAAAACTGTTTTTT
CASSFAYRDGEKLFF
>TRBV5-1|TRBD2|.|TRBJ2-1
TGCGCCAGCAGCATGACTAGCGGGGGGGCTCATGAGCAGTTCTTC
CASSMTSGGAHEQFF
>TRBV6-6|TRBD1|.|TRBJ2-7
TGTGCCAGCAGTCCGCCCCCGGGACAGGGGGGCGCCTACGAGCAGTACTTC
CASSPPPGQGGAYEQYF
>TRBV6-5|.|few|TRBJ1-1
TGTGCCAGCAGACCCGCAAGTCACATGAACACTGAAGCTTTCTTT
CASRPASHMNTEAFF
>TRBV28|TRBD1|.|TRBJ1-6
TGTGCCAGCAGTCCGGGACAGGGCTCCTATAATTCACCCCTCCACTTT
CASSPGQGSYNSPLHF
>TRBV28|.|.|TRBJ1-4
TGTGCCAGCAGTGCCCGTCAGGGCGATGGGGGGAATGAAAAACTGTTTTTT
CASSARQGDGGNEKLFF
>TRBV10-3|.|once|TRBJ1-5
TGTGCCATCAGGGTTACAGGTTTTCAGCCCCAGCATTTT
CAIRVTGFQPQHF
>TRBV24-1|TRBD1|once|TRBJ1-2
TGTGCCACCAGTGGACCCGGGACAGGGGGCCTTGGCTATGGCTACACCTTC
CATSGPGTGGLGYGYTF
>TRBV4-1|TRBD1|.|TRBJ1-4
TGCGCCAGCAGCCATCTCGGGACAGGGGGCCCCCGCACTAATGAAAAACTGTTTTTT
CASSHLGTGGPRTNEKLFF
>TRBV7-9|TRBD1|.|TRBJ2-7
TGTGCCAGCAGCTTAGAAAAGGGGGCGCAGTACTTC
CASSLEKGAQYF